These T cell receptor beta chains were read from a single sample in a study of human T cells and chemical hapten exposure. TCRdb reprocessed the RACE reads via MiXCR and lists one record per CDR3 protein. Here the sample spans 75,000 to 90,000 distinct CDR3 sequences, approximately 10% being singletons. Here the sequenced sample was whole blood, taken in connection with sensitization to the hapten diphenylcyclopropenone (DPC). The receptors shown here come from a woman aged 60-70 years with alopecia areata. Some clones in this sample may be carry-over from other donors' samples. The CDR3 runs from the conserved cysteine through the conserved F or W. D genes are given only for firm matches. Rows may omit the clone size; those that give it use once, few, many or a size class.

v_call	d_call	clone_size	j_call	cdr3_aa	cdr3_nt
TRBV19	NA	NA	TRBJ1-4	CASSMGSTNEKLFF	TGTGCCAGTAGTATGGGATCAACTAATGAAAAACTGTTTTTT
TRBV2	NA	few	TRBJ2-3	CASSVGLADTQYF	TGTGCCAGCAGTGTGGGTTTGGCAGATACGCAGTATTTT
TRBV27	TRBD1	many	TRBJ2-7	CASSHPGGYEQYF	TGTGCCAGCAGTCATCCAGGGGGCTACGAGCAGTACTTC
TRBV2	NA	many	TRBJ1-3	CASSERWQGAGNTIYF	TGTGCCAGCAGTGAGCGGTGGCAGGGAGCTGGAAACACCATATATTTT
TRBV18	TRBD1	many	TRBJ1-1	CASSPGTGNTEAFF	TGTGCCAGCTCACCTGGGACAGGGAACACTGAAGCTTTCTTT
TRBV10-3	TRBD2	NA	TRBJ2-1	CAIGTSGPYNEQFF	TGTGCCATCGGTACTAGCGGGCCCTACAATGAGCAGTTCTTC
TRBV29-1	NA	NA	TRBJ1-2	CSVAGVPNYGYTF	TGCAGCGTTGCAGGGGTCCCTAACTATGGCTACACCTTC
TRBV14	NA	NA	TRBJ2-1	CASSHRRGYNEQFF	TGTGCCAGCAGCCATAGGCGGGGCTACAATGAGCAGTTCTTC
TRBV10-3	NA	NA	TRBJ2-7	CAISPGYEQYF	TGTGCCATCAGTCCAGGGTACGAGCAGTACTTC
TRBV29-1	TRBD1	NA	TRBJ2-7	CSVRGQGTYEQYF	TGCAGCGTTAGGGGACAGGGGACCTACGAGCAGTACTTC
TRBV7-9	NA	few	TRBJ2-1	CASSLTRIGHNEQFF	TGTGCCAGCAGCTTGACTAGAATTGGCCACAATGAGCAGTTCTTC
TRBV7-6	TRBD1	many	TRBJ1-1	CASSTRTGDFGAFF	TGTGCCAGCAGCACCCGGACAGGGGACTTTGGGGCTTTCTTT
TRBV20-1	TRBD2	NA	TRBJ2-1	CSARLAAYEQFF	TGCAGTGCCAGACTAGCGGCATATGAGCAGTTCTTC
TRBV2	TRBD2	many	TRBJ2-6	CASSLPGTSGVPSGANVLTF	TGTGCCAGCTCCCTCCCCGGGACTAGCGGGGTGCCTTCTGGGGCCAACGTCCTGACTTTC
TRBV29-1	TRBD1	NA	TRBJ1-1	CSVSGGWDTEAFF	TGCAGCGTTTCAGGGGGCTGGGACACTGAAGCTTTCTTT
TRBV28	NA	NA	TRBJ2-4	CASSRPEVPGIQYF	TGTGCCAGCAGTCGGCCTGAGGTGCCTGGCATTCAGTACTTC
TRBV18	TRBD2	NA	TRBJ2-1	CASSPLPRLLEKGLVFNEQFF	TGTGCCAGCTCACCACTCCCAAGGCTATTAGAAAAGGGACTAGTTTTCAATGAGCAGTTCTTC
TRBV7-8	NA	NA	TRBJ1-5	CASSSQGGNQPQHF	TGTGCCAGCAGCTCCCAAGGGGGCAATCAGCCCCAGCATTTT
TRBV5-1	NA	many	TRBJ1-4	CASSPDRTEKLFF	TGCGCCAGCAGCCCTGACAGGACCGAAAAACTGTTTTTT
TRBV7-9	NA	many	TRBJ1-1	CASSRGVLHTEAFF	TGTGCCAGCAGCCGGGGGGTCCTGCACACTGAAGCTTTCTTT
TRBV7-9	NA	NA	TRBJ1-4	CASSAGAVEKLFF	TGTGCCAGCAGCGCAGGGGCGGTTGAAAAACTGTTTTTT
TRBV6-5	TRBD1	many	TRBJ1-5	CASRRTGRNQPQHF	TGTGCCAGCAGAAGGACAGGGCGCAATCAGCCCCAGCATTTT
TRBV27	TRBD1	few	TRBJ2-7	CASSFTGTGVYEQYF	TGTGCCAGCAGTTTCACCGGGACAGGGGTATACGAGCAGTACTTC
TRBV7-6	TRBD1	many	TRBJ2-7	CASSPGQQAYEQYF	TGTGCCAGCAGCCCGGGACAGCAAGCCTACGAGCAGTACTTC
TRBV20-1	NA	NA	TRBJ2-5	CSARYRDQETQYF	TGCAGTGCTAGATACAGGGATCAAGAGACCCAGTACTTC
TRBV11-2	TRBD2	few	TRBJ2-3	CASSMTSGGADTQYF	TGTGCCAGCAGCATGACTAGCGGGGGGGCAGATACGCAGTATTTT
TRBV4-1	NA	NA	TRBJ1-1	CASSPGQRVTEAFF	TGCGCCAGCAGCCCCGGACAGAGGGTTACTGAAGCTTTCTTT
TRBV20-1	NA	many	TRBJ1-1	CSALVAGKNTEAFF	TGCAGTGCCTTAGTGGCGGGGAAGAACACTGAAGCTTTCTTT
TRBV5-1	NA	NA	TRBJ2-5	CASSLVGGDQETQYF	TGCGCCAGCAGCTTGGTCGGGGGAGACCAAGAGACCCAGTACTTC
TRBV5-4	NA	few	TRBJ2-1	CASTPGTSSYNEQFF	TGTGCCAGCACTCCCGGGACTTCCTCCTACAATGAGCAGTTCTTC
TRBV6-2/TRBV6-3	TRBD2	many	TRBJ2-7	CASSDIGTSGAHEQYF	TGTGCCAGCAGTGACATCGGGACTAGCGGGGCCCACGAGCAGTACTTC
TRBV20-1	TRBD1	few	TRBJ2-5	CSARPLGTGKETQYF	TGCAGTGCTAGACCCCTCGGGACAGGGAAAGAGACCCAGTACTTC
TRBV20-1	NA	few	TRBJ2-3	CSARKATVRTDTQYF	TGCAGTGCTAGAAAGGCGACTGTAAGGACAGATACGCAGTATTTT
TRBV7-2	NA	few	TRBJ2-7	CASSLAGAGYEQYF	TGTGCCAGCAGCTTAGCGGGGGCGGGCTACGAGCAGTACTTC
TRBV10-2	TRBD1	NA	TRBJ2-2	CASRGTANTGELFF	TGCGCCAGCAGGGGGACAGCGAACACCGGGGAGCTGTTTTTT
TRBV5-1	NA	few	TRBJ1-1	CASSSGHMNTEAFF	TGCGCCAGCAGCTCGGGACATATGAACACTGAAGCTTTCTTT
TRBV6-2/TRBV6-3	NA	many	TRBJ2-7	CASQGRGEQYF	TGTGCCAGCCAGGGTAGGGGCGAGCAGTACTTC
TRBV4-2	TRBD2	many	TRBJ2-7	CASSVGLAGGPVGEQYF	TGTGCCAGCAGCGTGGGACTAGCGGGGGGGCCCGTGGGAGAGCAGTACTTC
TRBV9	NA	many	TRBJ1-5	CASSEDSRNQPQHF	TGTGCCAGCAGCGAAGACAGTCGCAATCAGCCCCAGCATTTT
TRBV11-2	TRBD2	NA	TRBJ2-1	CASSFQAGGLREQFF	TGTGCCAGCAGCTTCCAAGCGGGGGGATTGAGGGAGCAGTTCTTC
TRBV20-1	NA	few	TRBJ2-3	CSANLNRGTDTQYF	TGCAGTGCTAACCTTAATCGGGGCACAGATACGCAGTATTTT
TRBV20-1	NA	many	TRBJ2-5	CSATEQGSPETQYF	TGCAGTGCTACCGAACAGGGATCTCCGGAGACCCAGTACTTC
TRBV15	NA	NA	TRBJ1-1	CATSSQGRGTEAFF	TGTGCCACCAGCAGCCAGGGCAGGGGTACTGAAGCTTTCTTT
TRBV7-2	NA	many	TRBJ1-6	CASSLAGSRGAPLHF	TGTGCCAGCAGCTTAGCAGGGTCCAGAGGGGCACCCCTCCACTTT
TRBV7-2	NA	once	TRBJ2-5	CASSLVPGVQETQYF	TGTGCCAGCAGCTTAGTTCCGGGGGTCCAAGAGACCCAGTACTTC
TRBV7-9	NA	many	TRBJ1-1	CASSPTPRDTEAFF	TGTGCCAGCAGCCCCACCCCGAGGGACACTGAAGCTTTCTTT
TRBV20-1	NA	NA	TRBJ1-1	CSANSSPGGTEAFF	TGCAGTGCTAATTCTAGTCCGGGAGGAACTGAAGCTTTCTTT
TRBV27	NA	many	TRBJ1-5	CASSRAHNQPQHF	TGTGCCAGCAGTCGGGCCCACAATCAGCCCCAGCATTTT
TRBV25-1	TRBD2	few	TRBJ2-3	CANPSGPGLADTQYF	TGTGCCAACCCGAGTGGACCGGGACTAGCAGATACGCAGTATTTT
TRBV2	NA	few	TRBJ1-2	CASSGGANYGYTF	TGTGCCAGCAGTGGTGGGGCAAACTATGGCTACACCTTC
TRBV12-5	NA	few	TRBJ2-1	CASAVGLVENNEQFF	TGTGCTAGTGCCGTAGGTTTGGTCGAAAACAATGAGCAGTTCTTC
TRBV4-2	NA	NA	TRBJ2-7	CASSQVLRATSYEQYF	TGTGCCAGCAGCCAAGTTCTGAGGGCTACCTCCTACGAGCAGTACTTC
TRBV5-1	TRBD2	many	TRBJ2-3	CASSLAGGEDTQYF	TGCGCCAGCAGCTTGGCCGGGGGGGAAGATACGCAGTATTTT
TRBV5-1	NA	NA	TRBJ2-6	CASSLSPGSGGANVLTF	TGCGCCAGCAGCTTGTCCCCGGGGAGTGGCGGGGCCAACGTCCTGACTTTC